A selection of T cell receptor beta chains follows, all from one sample in a study of blood T cell repertoires in COVID-19. Produced via immunoSEQ multiplex PCR; TCRdb's table is partial and in-frame only. The sample has 150,000 to 200,000 clones, roughly nine tenths seen once. Sequencing was carried out using peripheral blood. The receptors here all came from a man aged 55 to 70 with active or convalescent COVID-19. Both conserved end residues are part of each CDR3. Each record gives: J gene, clone size, D gene, V gene, CDR3 DNA, CDR3 protein. A D gene is named only where the DNA matches it firmly. Clone size, where shown, is once, few, many, or a class for clones that have expanded.

>TRBJ2-7|once|.|TRBV11-3
TGTGCCAGCAGCCCGGGAGTGGACCCTCCTTCCTCACAAAGCTCCTACGAGCAGTACTTC
CASSPGVDPPSSQSSYEQYF
>TRBJ1-3|.|.|TRBV20-1
TGCAGTGCCCCCACGGGGAACACCATATATTTT
CSAPTGNTIYF
>TRBJ1-2|few|.|TRBV27
TGTGCCAGCAGTTTACGGGGGAGGGACTATGGCTACACCTTC
CASSLRGRDYGYTF
>TRBJ1-6|few|.|TRBV11-2
TGTGCCAGCAGCCCTAGGCATCACTCCTATAATTCACCCCTCCACTTT
CASSPRHHSYNSPLHF
>TRBJ1-2|.|.|TRBV28
TGTGCCAGCAGTTTATCACAGACGGGCTACACCTTC
CASSLSQTGYTF
>TRBJ1-1|.|TRBD1|TRBV12-3/TRBV12-4
TGTGCCAGCAGTCGGACAGGGAGGACTGAAGCTTTCTTT
CASSRTGRTEAFF
>TRBJ1-4|.|.|TRBV7-9
TGTGCCAGCAGCTCAAACAGGGCCGGCGGTGAAAAACTGTTTTTT
CASSSNRAGGEKLFF
>TRBJ1-2|.|.|TRBV18
TGTGCCAGCTCGTTCGACAGGCTCCCGACCTATGGCTACACCTTC
CASSFDRLPTYGYTF
>TRBJ2-3|.|.|TRBV2
TGTGCCAGCACGCAGGGCCCCACAGATACGCAGTATTTT
CASTQGPTDTQYF
>TRBJ2-7|.|.|TRBV2
TGTGCCAGCAGGGTACAGGGCTACGAGCAGTACTTC
CASRVQGYEQYF
>TRBJ2-7|once|TRBD1|TRBV27
TGTGCCAGCAGTTTACACCCTGAAGGGGGCGGAAACGAGCAGTACTTC
CASSLHPEGGGNEQYF
>TRBJ1-6|.|TRBD1|TRBV5-1
TGCGCCAGCAGCTTGGGAGACAGGGGGCTTAGCTCCTATAATTCACCCCTCCACTTT
CASSLGDRGLSSYNSPLHF
>TRBJ2-2|.|TRBD1|TRBV6-5
TGTGCCAGCCGACAGGGGGCTAACACCGGGGAGCTGTTTTTT
CASRQGANTGELFF
>TRBJ2-3|.|TRBD2|TRBV5-6
TGTGCCAGCAGCTTAGGACTAGCCTATGCAGATACGCAGTATTTT
CASSLGLAYADTQYF
>TRBJ1-5|.|.|TRBV4-1
TGCGCCAGCAGCCAGGAAAGCGGAGTCCAGCCCCAGCATTTT
CASSQESGVQPQHF
>TRBJ1-4|.|.|TRBV18
TGTGCCAGCTCACCTTTTTGGGTAGAGGCAACTAATGAAAAACTGTTTTTT
CASSPFWVEATNEKLFF
>TRBJ2-5|.|.|TRBV25-1
TGTGCCAGCAGTCACAGGGAGGAGACCCAGTACTTC
CASSHREETQYF
>TRBJ1-3|.|TRBD1|TRBV7-6
TGTGCCAGCAGCCCGGACAGGAGCTCTGGAAACACCATATATTTT
CASSPDRSSGNTIYF
>TRBJ1-5|few|TRBD1|TRBV19
TGTGCCAGTAGTATGAATAACAGGGGGGGAAGCAATCAGCCCCAGCATTTT
CASSMNNRGGSNQPQHF
>TRBJ1-1|.|.|TRBV6-5
TGTGCCAGCAGTTACCGCCGGACAGTTGCGAACACTGAAGCTTTCTTT
CASSYRRTVANTEAFF
>TRBJ2-3|.|.|TRBV2
TGTGCCAGCAGTGAAGATGGGGGGGGGCGTGTGGATACGCAGTATTTT
CASSEDGGGRVDTQYF
>TRBJ1-2|.|TRBD1|TRBV19
TGTGCCAGTAGTATCCCCGGAACGACAGGGGGCGCATCTTTTGGCTACACCTTC
CASSIPGTTGGASFGYTF
>TRBJ1-4|.|TRBD1|TRBV19
TGTGCCAGTAGTACGGGGACAGGGTGGAGGGAAAAACTGTTTTTT
CASSTGTGWREKLFF
>TRBJ1-2|.|TRBD1|TRBV2
TGTGCCAGCAGTCCCCGGGACAGGGGTGGCTACACCTTC
CASSPRDRGGYTF
>TRBJ1-2|.|.|TRBV3-1/TRBV3-2
TGTGCCAGCAGCCAAGGGCCTCCTGGCTACACCTTC
CASSQGPPGYTF
>TRBJ2-3|.|TRBD1|TRBV4-1
TGCGCCAGCAGCCAAGAGGCCGGGACAGGGGGTTTGTCAGATACGCAGTATTTT
CASSQEAGTGGLSDTQYF
>TRBJ2-7|few|.|TRBV18
TGTGCCAGCTCACCCTCCTCAGGGAGGCCAAGCTACGAGCAGTACTTC
CASSPSSGRPSYEQYF
>TRBJ2-3|once|TRBD1|TRBV9
TGTGCCAGCAGCGCACAGGGGAGAACAGATACGCAGTATTTT
CASSAQGRTDTQYF
>TRBJ1-1|.|TRBD1|TRBV7-7
TGTGCCAGCTATTCAGGACAGGGCGGTTTTACTGAAGCTTTCTTT
CASYSGQGGFTEAFF
>TRBJ1-2|.|.|TRBV7-9
TGTGCCAGCAGCTTAGAACGGGGCTACACCTTC
CASSLERGYTF
>TRBJ1-2|.|TRBD1|TRBV28
TGTGCCAGCAGTTCCGGAGACAGGGTGAACTATGGCTACACCTTC
CASSSGDRVNYGYTF
>TRBJ2-3|.|.|TRBV5-1
TGCGCCAGCAGCTTAGTGCGGGACAGACTCACAGATACGCAGTATTTT
CASSLVRDRLTDTQYF
>TRBJ1-3|.|TRBD1|TRBV19
TGTGCCAGTAGTCGAACAGGGGGCGCTACTGGAAACACCATATATTTT
CASSRTGGATGNTIYF
>TRBJ1-1|once|.|TRBV18
TGTGCCAGCTCACCACCGAACAAGAACACTGAAGCTTTCTTT
CASSPPNKNTEAFF
>TRBJ1-1|.|TRBD1|TRBV11-2
TGTGCCAGCAGCGCAGACAGGGGGGTCACTGAAGCTTTCTTT
CASSADRGVTEAFF
>TRBJ2-6|.|.|TRBV9
TGTGCCAGCAGCGTAGCTCAGGCTGGGGCCAACGTCCTGACTTTC
CASSVAQAGANVLTF
>TRBJ2-7|.|.|TRBV7-8
TGTGCCAGCAGTCTAGCAGGGGCCGTCTACGAGCAGTACTTC
CASSLAGAVYEQYF
>TRBJ2-1|.|.|TRBV3-1/TRBV3-2
TGTGCCAGCAGCCGGTGGGGGGTTATTGTCCCCAATGAGCAGTTCTTC
CASSRWGVIVPNEQFF
>TRBJ1-1|.|TRBD1|TRBV19
TGTGCCAGTAGTTCCGACAGGGCAAAAGCTTTCTTT
CASSSDRAKAFF
>TRBJ2-7|.|TRBD2|TRBV12-3/TRBV12-4
TGTGCCAGCAATTCGGGACTAGGCTACGAGCAGTACTTC
CASNSGLGYEQYF
>TRBJ1-1|.|.|TRBV19
TGTGCCAGTAGCTCCCGCCCGAGGGTGACGAACACTGAAGCTTTCTTT
CASSSRPRVTNTEAFF
>TRBJ1-3|.|.|TRBV18
TGTGCCAGCTCACTAACCCCGGGGGGGAGCTCTGGAAACACCATATATTTT
CASSLTPGGSSGNTIYF
>TRBJ1-1|.|.|TRBV6-5
TGTGCCAGCAGTTACTCGTCAGGGGTCACTGAAGCTTTCTTT
CASSYSSGVTEAFF